Each of the 10 T cell receptor beta chains below was sequenced from the same sample in a study of molecular identifiers for immune sequencing clone quantification. TCRdb recomputed calls from the PCR reads with MiXCR, one row per CDR3 protein. The sample lists 250,000 to 350,000 distinct CDR3 sequences, about 21% seen once, with approximately 0.85% in the top ten. The material sequenced was naive CD8+ T cells from blood, with Jurkat cell RNA spiked in. Subset noted: FACS-sorted CD8+CD4-CCR7+CD45RA+ naive T cells. The receptors originated from a human donor in good health. Some libraries in this study had Jurkat cell RNA spiked in.

This clonotype was detected a few times. The chain employs TRBV3-1 and TRBJ1-1; TRBD1 might be the D (6 bases). The ends were cut back, 4 bases at V and 5 bases at J, with 11 bases in the middle. Germline V gene lookup returns CDR1 LGHDT and CDR2 YNNKEL (reference sequence). There are 13 residues in the CDR3. The CDR3 sequence: CASSLKGGTEAFF. CDR3 coding DNA: TGTGCCAGCAGCCTCAAAGGGGGGACTGAAGCTTTCTTT.

This clonotype appeared a few times. The chain joins TRBV29-1 to TRBJ1-4; D gene uncertain. This CDR3 has 14 residues. Germline V CDR1 and CDR2: SQVTM, ANQGSEA. The V end was cut by 0 bases, the J end by 7 bases, with 12 bases between. This chain's CDR3 is CSVEEEGLTEKLFF. Here the CDR3 DNA reads TGCAGCGTTGAAGAGGAAGGGCTCACTGAAAAACTGTTTTTT.

This clonotype was observed a few times. The junction and the germline gene differ at one end; a read error may be behind it. The chain is built from TRBV29-1 and TRBJ2-1; weak D call: TRBD1 (5 bases). This CDR3 contains 12 residues. Germline values: CDR1 SQVTM, CDR2 ANQGSEA. CDR3 in DNA: TGCAGCGCCTTGGACATATACAATGAGCAGTCCTTC. This gives the protein CSALDIYNEQSF.

The sample holds many counts of this clonotype. The CDR3 reads CASSSLPGGFEEQYF. In DNA, the CDR3 is TGTGCCAGCAGTTCCCTTCCCGGGGGATTTGAGGAGCAGTACTTC. The genes are TRBV6-2 or TRBV6-3 and TRBJ2-7; D is possibly TRBD2 (6 bases). The CDR3 totals 15 residues. V dropped 4 bases and J dropped 7 bases, with 20 bases sitting between them. Germline loops: CDR1 MNHEY, CDR2 SVGEGT.

This clonotype was counted at least ten times. The rearrangement joins TRBV29-1 to TRBJ2-3; D gene uncertain. V dropped 3 bases and J dropped 1 base, with 11 bases sitting between them. This CDR3 is built from 14 residues. The germline V gene has CDR1 SQVTM and CDR2 ANQGSEA. DNA for the CDR3: TGCAGCGTTGATGGCCAGTACGGCACAGATACGCAGTATTTT. Translated: CSVDGQYGTDTQYF.

This clonotype was counted a single time. A much larger clone sits a single nucleotide away, making a read error possible. This sequence joins TRBV5-1 and TRBJ2-1, with a tentative D call TRBD1 (5 bases). This CDR3 has 17 residues. The V end lost 4 bases, the J end lost 8 bases, and 25 bases lay between the germline ends. The germline V gene has CDR1 SGHRS and CDR2 YFSETQ. The CDR3 DNA sequence: TGCGCCAGCAGCCTACAGGACCCCCAAACACCGGTAGATGAGCAGTTCTTC. This translates into CASSLQDPQTPVDEQFF. The full variable domain, in which reference TRBV5-1 and TRBJ2-1 provide the parts outside the CDR3, is KAGVTQTPRYLIKTRGQQVTLSCSPISGHRSVSWYQQTPGQGLQFLFEYFSETQRNKGNFPGRFSGRQFSNSRSEMNVSTLELGDSALYLCASSLQDPQTPVDEQFFGPGTRLTVL.

Worth noting for this clonotype: No conserved phenylalanine or tryptophan is present at the end of the CDR3, so a read error is the likely explanation. The chain combines TRBV4-3 with TRBJ1-5; weak D call: TRBD1 (5 bases). The germline CDR1 and CDR2 sequences are LGHNA and YSLEER. V gave up 0 bases and J gave up 5 bases, with 20 bases separating them. The length of the CDR3 is 18 residues. The CDR3 is CASSQDRSLGLGDQPQHI. The CDR3, as DNA: TGCGCCAGCAGCCAAGATCGGTCCCTGGGGCTGGGAGATCAGCCCCAGCATATT.

This chain links TRBV28 with TRBJ2-1; D is possibly TRBD2 (7 bases). V was pared by 10 bases and J by 1 base, with 17 bases between. Germline loops: CDR1 MDHEN, CDR2 SYDVKM. This CDR3 comprises 15 residues. The DNA for the CDR3 is TGTGCCATGGGGGGCGGGAGATTGTCCTACAATGAGCAGTTCTTC. Its translation is CAMGGGRLSYNEQFF.

Ten or more counts support this clonotype. This chain connects TRBV5-4 to TRBJ2-7; D gene ambiguous. Germline CDR1 and CDR2: SGHNT and YYREEE (reference sequence). This CDR3 contains 12 residues. V lost 2 bases and J lost 3, with 6 bases in between. CDR3 amino acids: CASSLDGYEQYF. The CDR3 DNA sequence: TGTGCCAGCAGCTTAGACGGCTACGAGCAGTACTTC.

The gene calls are TRBV7-9 and TRBJ2-2; D is perhaps TRBD2 (5 bases). Germline values: CDR1 SEHNR, CDR2 FQNEAQ (reference sequence). The CDR3 runs to 14 residues. V gave up 5 bases and J gave up 3 bases, with 10 bases separating them. The CDR3 sequence is CASSATTYTGELFF. In DNA, the CDR3 is TGTGCCAGCAGCGCGACTACCTACACCGGGGAGCTGTTTTTT.